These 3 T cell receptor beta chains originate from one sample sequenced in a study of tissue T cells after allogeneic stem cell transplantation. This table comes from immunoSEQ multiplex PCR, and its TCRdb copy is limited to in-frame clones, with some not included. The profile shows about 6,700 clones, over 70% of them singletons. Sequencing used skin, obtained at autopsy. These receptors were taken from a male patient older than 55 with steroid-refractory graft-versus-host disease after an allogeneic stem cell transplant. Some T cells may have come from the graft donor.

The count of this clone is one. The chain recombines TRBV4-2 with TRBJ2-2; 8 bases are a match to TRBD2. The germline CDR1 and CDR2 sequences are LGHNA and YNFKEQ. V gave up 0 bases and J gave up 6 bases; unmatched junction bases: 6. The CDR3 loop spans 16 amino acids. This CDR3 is CASSQDRTSLSGELFF. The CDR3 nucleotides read TGTGCCAGCAGCCAAGATCGGACTAGCCTTTCCGGGGAGCTGTTTTTT.

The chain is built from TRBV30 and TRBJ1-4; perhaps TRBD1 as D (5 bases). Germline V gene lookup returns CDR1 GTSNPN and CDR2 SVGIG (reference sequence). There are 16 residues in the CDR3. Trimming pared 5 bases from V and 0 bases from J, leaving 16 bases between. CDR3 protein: CAWGGGRIATNEKLFF. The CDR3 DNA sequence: TGTGCCTGGGGGGGTGGCAGAATTGCAACTAATGAAAAACTGTTTTTT. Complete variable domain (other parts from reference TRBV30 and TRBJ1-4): SQTIHQWPATLVQPVGSPLSLECTVEGTSNPNLYWYRQAAGRGLQLLFYSVGIGQISSEVPQNLSASRPQDRQFILSSKKLLLSDSGFYLCAWGGGRIATNEKLFFGSGTQLSVL.

CDR3 region: CASSSGRLSGANVLTF. CDR3 DNA: TGTGCCAGCAGTTCCGGACGACTCTCTGGGGCCAACGTCCTGACTTTC. The V and J genes are TRBV27 and TRBJ2-6; no definite D call. Trimming took 4 bases from V and 0 from J, leaving 10 bases between them. The CDR3 sequence is 16 residues long. Germline CDR1 MNHEY, CDR2 SMNVEV (reference sequence).